These 31 T cell receptor beta chains originate from one sample sequenced in a study of OX40 agonist ivuxolimab in advanced cancers. TCRdb's table, derived via immunoSEQ multiplex PCR, lists solely in-frame clones and lacks some. The repertoire holds around 61,000 clones, with roughly 85% as singletons. The starting material was CD4+ or CD8+ T cells sorted from blood, obtained in a trial of the OX40 agonist ivuxolimab. Receptors originate from an adult with an advanced solid tumor such as melanoma, head and neck, liver or kidney cancer.

The rearrangement uses TRBV29-1 and TRBJ1-3, with D unresolved. Germline loops: CDR1 SQVTM, CDR2 ANQGSEA. V dropped 5 bases and J dropped 7 bases, with 15 bases sitting between them. The CDR3 contains 13 residues. CDR3 sequence reads: CSVMGSKVNTIYF. CDR3 in DNA: TGCAGCGTTATGGGTAGTAAAGTGAACACCATATATTTT. Combining the CDR3 with reference TRBV29-1 and TRBJ1-3 gives the whole variable domain SAVISQKPSRDICQRGTSLTIQCQVDSQVTMMFWYRQQPGQSLTLIATANQGSEATYESGFVIDKFPISRPNLTFSTLTVSNMSPEDSSIYLCSVMGSKVNTIYFGEGSWLTVV.

This rearrangement joins TRBV10-3 to TRBJ2-1; a weak D match, TRBD2 (6 bases). Trimming shortened V by 8 bases and J by 0 bases, and 14 bases separated the two germline ends. The length of the CDR3 is 15 residues. Looked up from germline, CDR1 is ENHRY and CDR2 is SYGVKD. CDR3 region: CAIQPSEDSYNEQFF. CDR3 bases: TGTGCCATCCAGCCTAGCGAGGACTCCTACAATGAGCAGTTCTTC.

This clone is a singleton in its sample. The V gene is TRBV2, the J gene TRBJ2-7; 8 nucleotides match TRBD1. Trimming took 1 base from V and 10 from J; bases not matched to a gene: 9. This CDR3 has 14 amino acids. CDR1 and CDR2 (germline): SNHLY, FYNNEI. DNA of the CDR3: TGTGCCAGCAGTGAAGGCTGGCAGGGGGCGGTTCAGTACTTC. Translation: CASSEGWQGAVQYF.

V usage is TRBV19 and J usage is TRBJ2-5; D may match TRBD1 or TRBD2 (7 bases each). With 6 bases removed from V and 3 bases from J, the gap between germline ends came to 14 bases. CDR1 is LNHDA and CDR2 is SQIVND in the germline V gene (reference sequence). CDR3 length: 14 residues. DNA of the CDR3: TGTGCCAGTAGCGCCAGGGGGGGCGAAGAGACCCAGTACTTC. Its translation is CASSARGGEETQYF.

The rearrangement joins TRBV15 to TRBJ2-2; TRBD1 matches at 12 bases. Germline CDR1 LNHNV, CDR2 YYDKDF (reference sequence). CDR3 length equals 16 residues. The V segment lost 0 bases and the J segment 7 bases; nucleotides outside the gene matches: 3. The CDR3 sequence: CATSRDGTGGLGELFF. The CDR3 DNA reads TGTGCCACCAGCAGAGACGGGACAGGGGGCCTCGGGGAGCTGTTTTTT.

This chain links TRBV5-1 with TRBJ1-2, with D unclear. Germline CDR1 SGHRS, CDR2 YFSETQ. V gave up 0 bases and J gave up 1 base, with 13 bases separating them. This CDR3 is 16 amino acids long. DNA for the CDR3: TGCGCCAGCAGCTTGGTGACCAGACCGATTAACTATGGCTACACCTTC. It yields the protein CASSLVTRPINYGYTF. The variable domain in full, with the rest retrieved from reference TRBV5-1 and TRBJ1-2, is KAGVTQTPRYLIKTRGQQVTLSCSPISGHRSVSWYQQTPGQGLQFLFEYFSETQRNKGNFPGRFSGRQFSNSRSEMNVSTLELGDSALYLCASSLVTRPINYGYTFGSGTRLTVV.

The sample holds a few counts of this clone. The rearrangement joins TRBV5-1 to TRBJ1-2; D remains ambiguous. V dropped 0 bases and J dropped 7 bases, with 16 bases sitting between them. CDR1 is SGHRS, CDR2 YFSETQ, per germline. CDR3 size: 15 residues. The CDR3 DNA sequence: TGCGCCAGCAGCTTGGGGGCCGGTCCGGGTGGTGGCTACACCTTC. Translated: CASSLGAGPGGGYTF.

This clone was seen a single time. The chain uses TRBV7-3 and TRBJ1-6, with D hard to call. CDR1 and CDR2 (germline): SGHTA, FQGTGA. The CDR3 runs to 12 residues. Trimming removed 4 bases from V and 13 bases from J, with 11 bases in between. CDR3 in DNA: TGTGCCAGCAGCTCCCTGGAGGGTCCCCTCCACTTT. Protein sequence: CASSSLEGPLHF.

The chain joins TRBV19 to TRBJ2-6, with D maybe TRBD2 (5 bases). Trimming left V 2 bases short and J 0 bases short, with 8 bases between. Germline CDR1 is LNHDA and CDR2 is SQIVND (reference sequence). The CDR3 covers 16 residues. CDR3: CASSISGYSGANVLTF. In DNA form, the CDR3 reads TGTGCCAGTAGTATATCGGGGTACTCTGGGGCCAACGTCCTGACTTTC.

The chain joins TRBV28 to TRBJ1-2; 8 bases are a match to TRBD1. The CDR3 is made up of 16 amino acids. V gave up 3 bases and J gave up 2 bases; unmatched junction bases: 8. Germline V gives CDR1 MDHEN, CDR2 SYDVKM. CDR3 region: CASSFAGQEKNYGYTF. The CDR3 region has the DNA TGTGCCAGCAGTTTCGCGGGACAGGAGAAGAACTATGGCTACACCTTC.

The V call is TRBV7-2, the J call TRBJ2-1; TRBD2 is a possible D gene (5 bases). Trimming took 1 base from V and 8 from J, leaving 9 bases between them. Germline V lookup: CDR1 SGHTA, CDR2 FQGNSA. The CDR3 sequence is 13 residues long. The CDR3 DNA reads TGTGCCAGCAGCTTAGACGTGGGAGATGAGCAGTTCTTC. It yields the protein CASSLDVGDEQFF.

The V call is TRBV15, the J call TRBJ1-2; D gene ambiguous. Germline lookup yields CDR1 LNHNV and CDR2 YYDKDF (reference sequence). V lost 0 bases to trimming and J lost 1 base, with 9 bases between them. The CDR3 consists of 15 residues. CDR3 DNA sequence: TGTGCCACCAGCAGAGATCTGGGCTTTAACTATGGCTACACCTTC. The encoded protein is CATSRDLGFNYGYTF.

This chain joins TRBV6-1 and TRBJ2-7, with TRBD2 matching 11 bases. Germline CDR1 and CDR2: MNHNS and SASEGT. V trimming: 3 bases; J trimming: 7 bases; junction bases outside the gene matches: 8. This CDR3 region has 15 residues. CDR3 coding DNA: TGTGCCAGCAGTGACCTTGGTAGCGGGAGGGGGGAGCAGTACTTC. Translation: CASSDLGSGRGEQYF.

CDR3 in amino acids: CASSRGTLGAGELFF. CDR3 nucleotide sequence: TGCGCCAGCAGCCGAGGGACTTTAGGTGCCGGGGAGCTGTTTTTT. The chain employs TRBV4-1 and TRBJ2-2, with a weak D call TRBD2 (6 bases). V was shortened by 4 bases and J by 6 bases, with 15 bases between the two germline ends. The CDR3 contains 15 residues. Germline V gene lookup returns CDR1 MGHRA and CDR2 YSYEKL.

The rearrangement joins TRBV18 to TRBJ2-1; weak D call: TRBD1 (6 bases). Germline-derived CDR1 and CDR2 are KGHSH and LQKENI. The ends were cut back, 6 bases at V and 4 bases at J, with 22 bases in the middle. The CDR3 has 17 amino acids. This CDR3 is CASSTKSGQGYYNEQFF. The CDR3 DNA follows: TGTGCCAGCTCCACCAAGTCGGGGCAGGGGTATTACAATGAGCAGTTCTTC.

The sample holds one count of this clone. The chain employs TRBV7-9 and TRBJ1-1; D may be TRBD1 (5 bases). The V gene's germline CDR1 is SEHNR and CDR2 FQNEAQ (reference sequence). V lost 3 bases and J lost 3, with 8 bases in between. This CDR3 has 13 amino acids. As DNA, the CDR3 is TGTGCCAGCAGCTTCGAAGGGGACACTGAAGCTTTCTTT. It translates to CASSFEGDTEAFF. Variable domain in full (rest from reference TRBV7-9 and TRBJ1-1): DTGVSQNPRHKITKRGQNVTFRCDPISEHNRLYWYRQTLGQGPEFLTYFQNEAQLEKSRLLSDRFSAERPKGSFSTLEIQRTEQGDSAMYLCASSFEGDTEAFFGQGTRLTVV.

The genes are TRBV5-1 and TRBJ2-7, with D possibly matching TRBD1 (6 bases). CDR1 is SGHRS, CDR2 YFSETQ, per germline. The CDR3 has 15 amino acids. Trimming took 2 bases from V and 0 from J, leaving 12 bases between them. The chain's CDR3 is CASSLSRGISYEQYF. For the CDR3, the DNA is TGCGCCAGCAGCTTATCCAGGGGAATCTCCTACGAGCAGTACTTC.

V usage is TRBV28 and J usage is TRBJ1-3; D is unresolved. Germline assignment: CDR1 MDHEN and CDR2 SYDVKM. V dropped 1 base and J dropped 2 bases, with 12 bases sitting between them. CDR3 size: 16 residues. CDR3 region: CASSLFTGGTGNTIYF. CDR3 coding DNA: TGTGCCAGCAGTTTATTTACCGGCGGAACTGGAAACACCATATATTTT.

The chain couples TRBV18 to TRBJ2-1; 9 bases map to TRBD1. V was pared by 3 bases and J by 7 bases, with 4 bases of the junction left unmatched. The CDR3 is 14 amino acids. Germline assignment: CDR1 KGHSH and CDR2 LQKENI. The CDR3 region is CASSPYRGPNEQFF. DNA for the CDR3: TGTGCCAGCTCACCGTACAGGGGGCCGAATGAGCAGTTCTTC.

This chain joins TRBV10-3 and TRBJ2-2; maybe TRBD2 (5 bases). The CDR3 runs to 17 residues. Germline CDR1 ENHRY, CDR2 SYGVKD. The V end lost 7 bases, the J end lost 4 bases, and 22 bases lay between the germline ends. CDR3: CAITRGVGARGTGELFF. CDR3 DNA sequence: TGTGCCATCACTCGGGGAGTAGGAGCTCGGGGCACCGGGGAGCTGTTTTTT.

In the case of this clone: Other DNA sequences from this sample encode an identical CDR3 as well. V is TRBV30 and J is TRBJ2-7; the D is unclear. Between the trimmed V and J ends, which lost 0 bases and 4 bases, there was a span of 4 bases. The CDR3 is made up of 11 amino acids. CDR1 is GTSNPN and CDR2 is SVGIG in the germline V gene (reference sequence). CDR3 amino acids: CAWSVTYEQYF. The CDR3 DNA follows: TGTGCCTGGAGTGTCACTTACGAGCAGTACTTC.

V gene TRBV28 combines with J gene TRBJ2-1; a weak D match, TRBD2 (5 bases). Trimming took off 4 bases at V and 10 bases at J, with 17 bases between the two ends. This CDR3 spans 14 amino acids. Germline CDR1 and CDR2: MDHEN and SYDVKM. The CDR3 region is CASSSPRGVEEQFF. The CDR3 nucleotides read TGTGCCAGCAGTTCCCCTCGGGGAGTCGAAGAGCAGTTCTTC.

This clone has only a few counts. The chain employs TRBV30 and TRBJ2-5; unclear D gene. The CDR3 has 12 amino acids. The germline V gene has CDR1 GTSNPN and CDR2 SVGIG (reference sequence). V lost 0 bases to trimming and J lost 1 base, with 3 bases between them. The CDR3 region is CAWSVSQETQYF. CDR3 nucleotides: TGTGCCTGGAGTGTGAGCCAAGAGACCCAGTACTTC.

The V and J genes are TRBV20-1 and TRBJ1-1; no reliable D call. From germline, CDR1 is DFQATT and CDR2 SNEGSKA (reference sequence). The CDR3 covers 11 residues. The germline V and J ends were trimmed by 3 bases and 10 bases, with 12 bases remaining between them. The CDR3 region has the DNA TGCAGTGCTAGGACCCCGTCAGGAGCTTTCTTT. This gives the protein CSARTPSGAFF.

The rearrangement uses TRBV2 and TRBJ2-7; 8 bases are a match to TRBD1. The junction had 10 bases not matched to a gene; V was cut back by 6 bases and J by 3 bases. The CDR3 is 15 residues long. The germline V gene has CDR1 SNHLY and CDR2 FYNNEI. CDR3 in amino acids: CASSGAGQALYEQYF. CDR3 DNA: TGTGCCAGCAGCGGTGCGGGACAGGCGCTCTACGAGCAGTACTTC.

This clone was counted a few times. The J gene is TRBJ2-4, the V gene TRBV9, with 7 positions matching TRBD2. The CDR3 is 15 residues long. J lost 4 bases, V lost 4 bases, and 8 bases had no gene match. The germline gives CDR1 SGDLS, CDR2 YYNGEE. CDR3 in amino acids: CASSSGLAEKNIQYF. CDR3 DNA: TGTGCCAGCAGCTCCGGTCTAGCGGAGAAAAACATTCAGTACTTC.

The rearrangement links TRBV5-1 to TRBJ1-5; TRBD1 matches 9 bases. With 4 bases clipped from V and 1 base from J, the junction kept 3 bases outside the gene matches. The CDR3 totals 15 residues. Germline CDR1 SGHRS, CDR2 YFSETQ. This CDR3 is CASSGGTGSNQPQHF. CDR3 coding DNA: TGCGCCAGCAGCGGCGGGACAGGGAGCAATCAGCCCCAGCATTTT.

The chain employs TRBV11-2 and TRBJ1-2; 7 bases align to TRBD1. The germline V gene encodes CDR1 SGHAT and CDR2 FQNNGV. The CDR3 extends over 13 amino acids. After removal of 4 bases from V and 3 bases from J, the junction contained 2 bases not matched to a gene. In DNA, the CDR3 is TGTGCCAGCAGCTCTGACAGGGACTATGGCTACACCTTC. It codes for CASSSDRDYGYTF.

V gene TRBV6-1 combines with J gene TRBJ1-1, with 7 bases fitting TRBD1. The CDR3 totals 13 residues. V dropped 7 bases and J dropped 7; count of bases not matched to a gene: 9. Germline V CDR1 and CDR2: MNHNS, SASEGT. Here the CDR3 DNA reads TGTGCCAGCAAGACAGGGAGGGAGTTTGAAGCTTTCTTT. Protein product: CASKTGREFEAFF.

The rearrangement uses TRBV7-2 and TRBJ2-7; the match to TRBD2 covers 8 bases. Germline loops: CDR1 SGHTA, CDR2 FQGNSA. There are 14 residues in the CDR3. Trimming at V came to 5 bases and at J to 3 bases, leaving 6 bases not matched to a gene. The CDR3 DNA sequence: TGTGCCAGCAGCGTCAGCGGGAGCAACTACGAGCAGTACTTC. This codes for CASSVSGSNYEQYF.

The chain couples TRBV21-1 to TRBJ2-2; the table's D call, TRBD1, was not checked against the DNA. TRBV21-1 is marked as a pseudogene. There are 13 residues in the CDR3. In nucleotides, the CDR3 is TGTGCCCCGACATTTGCGAACACCGGGGAGCTGTTTTTT. Translating gives CAPTFANTGELFF.